This TCR beta chain was sequenced for a study of Graves' ophthalmopathy and Graves' hyperthyroidism. Study-level points and caveats: It was with 70.59% sensitivity and 72% to 75% specificity that the model predicted ophthalmopathy progression.

This clonotype was seen only a few times. Its antigen remains unknown. The CDR3 has 18 amino acids. Trimming removed 1 base from V and 5 bases from J; junction bases left unmatched: 11. Germline lookup yields CDR1 LGHNA and CDR2 YSLEER. Transcripts of RNA were the source for amplifying TCR beta CDR3 regions. Investigators did first-round RT-PCR with HTBI primers, then second-round multiplex PCR. TCRdb called the multiplex PCR reads again in MiXCR, with one record for every CDR3 protein. This table has over a million distinct CDR3 sequences, around a third appearing once. The sequenced sample was peripheral blood or thyroid tissue (not recorded which). This sequence was found in an adult man with Graves' hyperthyroidism. The V call is TRBV4-3, the J call TRBJ2-5; 12 nucleotides agree with TRBD2. CDR3 protein: CASSQVLAGGPGLETQYF. DNA of the CDR3: TGCGCCAGCAGCCAAGTGCTAGCGGGAGGGCCAGGGTTGGAGACCCAGTACTTC.